One sample yielded the 27 T cell receptor beta chains listed below, sequenced in a study of OX40 agonist ivuxolimab in advanced cancers. Clones were sequenced by immunoSEQ multiplex PCR, and TCRdb holds only the in-frame ones, with some missing. The sample includes approximately 80,000 clones, about 90% of them seen just once. Material: CD4+ or CD8+ T cells sorted from blood, obtained in a trial of the OX40 agonist ivuxolimab. All receptors derive from an adult with an advanced solid tumor such as melanoma, head and neck, liver or kidney cancer.

This clone has just a few counts. The chain has TRBV6-6 and TRBJ1-6; D remains ambiguous. V lost 1 base and J lost 8, with 6 bases in between. This CDR3 has 13 residues. Germline V gives CDR1 MNHNY, CDR2 SVGAGI (reference sequence). The CDR3, as DNA: TGTGCCAGCAGTTACTGGGGTGATTCACCCCTCCACTTT. Its translation is CASSYWGDSPLHF.

This chain links TRBV7-8 with TRBJ2-7, with D perhaps being TRBD1 or TRBD2 (6 bases each). The CDR3 runs 11 residues. The V end was cut by 11 bases, the J end by 7 bases, with 15 bases between. In germline, CDR1 is SGHVS, CDR2 FQNEAQ. Written as DNA, the CDR3 is TGTGCCGGGGGCAGGCGGGGAGAGCAGTACGTC. Translating it yields CAGGRRGEQYV.

The chain couples TRBV15 to TRBJ2-1; D remains unclear. CDR3 length: 17 amino acids. Looked up from germline, CDR1 is LNHNV and CDR2 is YYDKDF (reference sequence). V was pared by 1 base and J by 3 bases, with 16 bases between. CDR3 DNA: TGTGCCACCAGCAGAGTTTCAGGTATAACTCTCTACAATGAGCAGTTCTTC. This codes for CATSRVSGITLYNEQFF.

CDR3 residues: CASLEQADLGYTF. CDR3 nucleotides: TGTGCCAGCCTGGAACAGGCTGATCTTGGCTACACCTTC. The chain recombines TRBV7-9 with TRBJ1-2; D is possibly TRBD1 (5 bases). CDR1 SEHNR and CDR2 FQNEAQ come from the germline V gene (reference sequence). The CDR3 spans 13 residues. Between the trimmed V and J ends, which lost 8 bases and 7 bases, there was a span of 17 bases. Drawing the rest from reference TRBV7-9 and TRBJ1-2, the complete variable domain is DTGVSQNPRHKITKRGQNVTFRCDPISEHNRLYWYRQTLGQGPEFLTYFQNEAQLEKSRLLSDRFSAERPKGSFSTLEIQRTEQGDSAMYLCASLEQADLGYTFGSGTRLTVV.

The V gene is TRBV5-4, the J gene TRBJ2-2; possible D gene TRBD2, 6 bases. Germline values: CDR1 SGHNT, CDR2 YYREEE (reference sequence). V was cut by 2 bases and J by 0 bases, with 8 bases left in between. There are 15 residues in the CDR3. CDR3 DNA: TGTGCCAGCAGCTTTGGGGGGACGAACACCGGGGAGCTGTTTTTT. It encodes CASSFGGTNTGELFF.

The rearrangement links TRBV15 to TRBJ2-7; TRBD2 matches 11 bases. The germline V gene has CDR1 LNHNV and CDR2 YYDKDF (reference sequence). CDR3 length equals 19 residues. The trim removed 4 bases at V and 4 bases at J, leaving 18 bases unmatched. The CDR3 bases are TGTGCCACCAGCAAATTAGAGTTAGCGGGAGGGCCCCATATTTACGAGCAGTACGTC. This gives the protein CATSKLELAGGPHIYEQYV.

A few counts support this clone. Different DNA sequences within this sample yield the same CDR3. The genes are TRBV6-1 and TRBJ1-5; no clear D gene. Germline assignment: CDR1 MNHNS and CDR2 SASEGT. Trimming cost V 6 bases and J 4 bases, with 4 bases left between them. The CDR3 length is 11 residues. For the CDR3, the DNA is TGTGCCAGCAGCCTTAATCAGCCCCAGCATTTT. Its translation: CASSLNQPQHF.

This clone was detected only once. The gene calls are TRBV7-3 and TRBJ2-1, with 7 bases lining up with TRBD2. This CDR3 spans 14 amino acids. J lost 9 bases, V lost 1 base, and 6 bases had no gene match. Germline-derived CDR1 and CDR2 are SGHTA and FQGTGA. CDR3 in DNA: TGTGCCAGCAGCTTAAAGGGAGGGAAGAGTGAGCAGTTCTTC. The encoded protein is CASSLKGGKSEQFF.

Worth noting for this clone: The same CDR3 also results from other DNA sequences found in this sample. V gene TRBV6-5 combines with J gene TRBJ1-3, with a possible D match to TRBD1 (5 bases). The V and J ends lost 0 bases and 0 bases respectively, with 6 bases between them. The CDR3 totals 15 residues. The germline CDR1 and CDR2 sequences are MNHEY and SVGAGI. CDR3 DNA sequence: TGTGCCAGCAGTTACTCCCAGGGCTCTGGAAACACCATATATTTT. Its translation is CASSYSQGSGNTIYF.

The J gene is TRBJ2-1, the V gene TRBV30; D unresolved. This CDR3 spans 12 amino acids. The germline gives CDR1 GTSNPN, CDR2 SVGIG (reference sequence). V dropped 4 bases and J dropped 6 bases, with 10 bases sitting between them. CDR3 sequence reads: CAWTDGSNEQFF. In DNA form, the CDR3 reads TGTGCCTGGACGGACGGCTCCAATGAGCAGTTCTTC.

This chain links TRBV9 with TRBJ2-1; D not certain. The CDR3 has 14 amino acids. The germline V gene has CDR1 SGDLS and CDR2 YYNGEE. The V end was cut by 0 bases, the J end by 7 bases, with 11 bases between. The CDR3 sequence: CASSVAPVLNEQFF. The CDR3 DNA is TGTGCCAGCAGCGTAGCCCCCGTTCTTAATGAGCAGTTCTTC. The entire variable domain, with the rest obtained from reference TRBV9 and TRBJ2-1, is as follows: DSGVTQTPKHLITATGQRVTLRCSPRSGDLSVYWYQQSLDQGLQFLIQYYNGEERAKGNILERFSAQQFPDLHSELNLSSLELGDSALYFCASSVAPVLNEQFFGPGTRLTVL.

This sequence joins TRBV27 and TRBJ2-1; D is unclear. Germline CDR1 MNHEY, CDR2 SMNVEV (reference sequence). CDR3 size: 14 residues. V was pared by 7 bases and J by 0 bases, with 10 bases between. CDR3 region: CASTLTLSYNEQFF. The CDR3 coding sequence is TGTGCCAGCACTCTGACTCTCTCCTACAATGAGCAGTTCTTC.

This chain connects TRBV30 to TRBJ2-3; TRBD1 is a possible D gene (5 bases). The CDR3 covers 14 residues. The germline CDR1 and CDR2 sequences are GTSNPN and SVGIG (reference sequence). The ends were cut back, 0 bases at V and 4 bases at J, with 11 bases in the middle. The CDR3 is CAWSVVLGADTQYF. The CDR3 region has the DNA TGTGCCTGGAGTGTAGTCCTAGGGGCAGATACGCAGTATTTT.

The CDR3 DNA is TGCGCCAGCAGCCAAGAAGTAAGGTCCCGACGGGGCTACACCTTC. Translation: CASSQEVRSRRGYTF. This chain uses TRBV4-1 with TRBJ1-2; D unclear. The V end lost 0 bases, the J end lost 8 bases, and 16 bases lay between the germline ends. The CDR3 has 15 amino acids. Germline V gene sequence: CDR1 MGHRA, CDR2 YSYEKL.

This clone was observed a single time. The chain links TRBV28 to TRBJ1-5; D remains unclear. Germline V lookup: CDR1 MDHEN, CDR2 SYDVKM. The CDR3 length is 12 residues. Trimming removed 5 bases at V and 7 bases at J, with 9 bases between. CDR3 DNA: TGTGCCAGCAGTCCCCTAGGGCAGCCCCAGCATTTT. The encoded protein is CASSPLGQPQHF.

The table lists this clone with a count of one. The V gene is TRBV29-1, the J gene TRBJ2-3; D unclear. Germline V gene sequence: CDR1 SQVTM, CDR2 ANQGSEA. The CDR3 has 10 residues. V was trimmed by 5 bases and J by 5 bases, leaving 5 bases between them. The CDR3 loop reads CSVHRDTQYF. Here the CDR3 DNA reads TGCAGCGTTCATCGAGATACGCAGTATTTT.

V gene TRBV30 combines with J gene TRBJ2-7; no firm D call. V shed 2 bases and J shed 4 bases, with 12 bases lying between them. The CDR3 has 13 amino acids. CDR1 and CDR2 from the germline V gene are GTSNPN and SVGIG (reference sequence). The CDR3 is CAWSKNIQYEQYF. DNA of the CDR3: TGTGCCTGGAGTAAAAACATCCAATACGAGCAGTACTTC. The full variable domain, in which reference TRBV30 and TRBJ2-7 provide the parts outside the CDR3, is SQTIHQWPATLVQPVGSPLSLECTVEGTSNPNLYWYRQAAGRGLQLLFYSVGIGQISSEVPQNLSASRPQDRQFILSSKKLLLSDSGFYLCAWSKNIQYEQYFGPGTRLTVT.

This clone appeared once. J is TRBJ1-2 and V is TRBV6-6; tentatively, D is TRBD1 (5 bases). The CDR3 spans 14 residues. V was shortened by 4 bases and J by 4 bases, with 13 bases between the two germline ends. Germline CDR1 MNHNY, CDR2 SVGAGI (reference sequence). CDR3 DNA: TGTGCCAGCAGTTTAGGCCTGGGGACCTATGGCTACACCTTC. Amino acid sequence: CASSLGLGTYGYTF.

V gene TRBV9 combines with J gene TRBJ2-3, with D maybe TRBD2 (6 bases). The CDR3 is made up of 16 amino acids. Deletions cut 0 bases from V and 4 bases from J, with 15 bases between. Germline values: CDR1 SGDLS, CDR2 YYNGEE. The DNA for the CDR3 is TGTGCCAGCAGCGTAGTCTACGGGGGTGGCGCAGATACGCAGTATTTT. This codes for CASSVVYGGGADTQYF.

The chain carries TRBV5-8 and TRBJ1-1; 7 bases align to TRBD1. V gave up 2 bases and J gave up 11 bases; unmatched junction bases: 3. The V gene's germline CDR1 is SGHTS and CDR2 YDEGEE. The CDR3 totals 11 residues. The CDR3 nucleotides are TGTGCCAGCAGCTTTGGACAGGACGCTTTCTTT. The encoded protein is CASSFGQDAFF. Full variable domain (rest looked up from reference TRBV5-8 and TRBJ1-1): EAGVTQSPTHLIKTRGQQATLRCSPISGHTSVYWYQQALGLGLQFLLWYDEGEERNRGNFPPRFSGRQFPNYSSELNVNALELEDSALYLCASSFGQDAFFGQGTRLTVV.

CDR3 amino acids: CASSQGVGASPLHF. DNA of the CDR3: TGTGCCAGCAGTCAAGGTGTAGGGGCCTCACCCCTCCACTTT. The V call is TRBV28, the J call TRBJ1-6; D may be TRBD1 (5 bases). Germline CDR1 and CDR2: MDHEN and SYDVKM. CDR3 length: 14 amino acids. V lost 5 bases, J lost 10 bases, and 15 bases lay in between.

The chain links TRBV29-1 to TRBJ1-3; TRBD1 might be the D (6 bases). V lost 4 bases and J lost 4, with 14 bases in between. CDR1 SQVTM and CDR2 ANQGSEA come from the germline V gene. CDR3 length: 14 residues. This CDR3 is CSVAQWQGGNTIYF. CDR3 coding DNA: TGCAGCGTTGCCCAGTGGCAGGGGGGAAACACCATATATTTT.

The chain has TRBV30 and TRBJ2-7; D gene unclear. The ends were cut back, 3 bases at V and 7 bases at J, with 19 bases in the middle. CDR3 length equals 14 residues. Per the germline V gene, CDR1 is GTSNPN and CDR2 is SVGIG (reference sequence). CDR3 coding DNA: TGTGCCTGGAGGGGGATCGCAAACCAAAGGGAGCAGTACTTC. Translation: CAWRGIANQREQYF. The entire variable domain, with the rest obtained from reference TRBV30 and TRBJ2-7, is as follows: SQTIHQWPATLVQPVGSPLSLECTVEGTSNPNLYWYRQAAGRGLQLLFYSVGIGQISSEVPQNLSASRPQDRQFILSSKKLLLSDSGFYLCAWRGIANQREQYFGPGTRLTVT.

The chain recombines TRBV29-1 with TRBJ2-3, with D possibly matching TRBD2 (5 bases). CDR3 length: 11 residues. Trimming removed 3 bases at V and 5 bases at J, with 6 bases between. The germline CDR1 and CDR2 sequences are SQVTM and ANQGSEA. The CDR3 region has the DNA TGCAGCGTTGACCGGGGAGATACGCAGTATTTT. Its protein product is CSVDRGDTQYF.

The chain is built from TRBV9 and TRBJ2-3; 13 nucleotides match TRBD2. Germline V gene lookup returns CDR1 SGDLS and CDR2 YYNGEE. V dropped 4 bases and J dropped 2; count of bases not matched to a gene: 10. The CDR3 is 18 amino acids. CDR3 coding DNA: TGTGCCAGCAGCCACGATTCACTAGCGGGAGGGTTCACAGATACGCAGTATTTT. This gives the protein CASSHDSLAGGFTDTQYF. Full variable domain (remainder filled in from reference TRBV9 and TRBJ2-3): DSGVTQTPKHLITATGQRVTLRCSPRSGDLSVYWYQQSLDQGLQFLIQYYNGEERAKGNILERFSAQQFPDLHSELNLSSLELGDSALYFCASSHDSLAGGFTDTQYFGPGTRLTVL.

This chain links TRBV7-9 with TRBJ2-1; the D is unclear. CDR1 is SEHNR, CDR2 FQNEAQ, per germline (reference sequence). Deletions cut 5 bases from V and 7 bases from J, with 3 bases between. The CDR3 is made up of 10 amino acids. CDR3 sequence: CASSQNEQFF. The CDR3 region has the DNA TGTGCCAGCAGCCAGAATGAGCAGTTCTTC.

This chain uses TRBV7-2 with TRBJ1-1; D perhaps matches TRBD1 (5 bases). V was cut by 1 base and J by 7 bases, with 7 bases left in between. In germline, CDR1 is SGHTA, CDR2 FQGNSA. This CDR3 region has 12 residues. The CDR3 DNA sequence: TGTGCCAGCAGCTTAGTGAGGGGTGAAGCTTTCTTT. Its translation is CASSLVRGEAFF.